One T cell receptor beta chain is described in this entry. The data originate from a study of T cell responses to AZD1222 COVID-19 vaccine. Pooling covered second doses at about 4 or about 12 weeks. Sequencing used immunoSEQ multiplex PCR; TCRdb keeps in-frame clones, though not all of them. Of under 140,000 clones in the sample, less than 95% were seen once. The CDR3 contains 12 residues. Germline CDR1 and CDR2: SGHKS and YYEKEE (reference sequence). With 0 bases removed from V and 12 bases from J, the gap between germline ends came to 11 bases. The specimen was peripheral blood, collected 28 days after the second AZD1222 dose. The origin of this receptor is an adult who received the AZD1222 COVID-19 vaccine. The chain has TRBV5-5 and TRBJ2-3, with no clear D. The CDR3 nucleotides are TGTGCCAGCAGCTTGGGCCAGAGCCCTCAGTATTTT. It encodes CASSLGQSPQYF.